This T cell receptor beta chain was retrieved from a study of cytomegalovirus exposure and HLA in healthy donors. Germline lookup yields CDR1 MDHEN and CDR2 SYDVKM. The germline V and J ends were trimmed by 5 bases and 3 bases, with 17 bases remaining between them. The CDR3 contains 17 residues. Study-level findings and limits: Reports indicate that TCR beta sequences accurately predicted the HLA-A and HLA-B alleles of most subjects.

This clone came up once. Antigen specificity is unknown. The PCR ran on 60 Vbeta and 13 Jbeta primers. Some clones are missing from TCRdb's copy, which holds only in-frame ones; the method was immunoSEQ multiplex PCR. The table lists over 250,000 clones, approximately 70% of them singletons. V gene TRBV28 combines with J gene TRBJ1-6, with D possibly being TRBD1 (5 bases). The receptor was isolated from a female donor in good health and CMV-seronegative. The source material was PBMCs. The CDR3, as DNA: TGTGCCAGCAGTCCGGGTGGGGCGAATTACTATAATTCACCCCTCCACTTT. Translated: CASSPGGANYYNSPLHF.